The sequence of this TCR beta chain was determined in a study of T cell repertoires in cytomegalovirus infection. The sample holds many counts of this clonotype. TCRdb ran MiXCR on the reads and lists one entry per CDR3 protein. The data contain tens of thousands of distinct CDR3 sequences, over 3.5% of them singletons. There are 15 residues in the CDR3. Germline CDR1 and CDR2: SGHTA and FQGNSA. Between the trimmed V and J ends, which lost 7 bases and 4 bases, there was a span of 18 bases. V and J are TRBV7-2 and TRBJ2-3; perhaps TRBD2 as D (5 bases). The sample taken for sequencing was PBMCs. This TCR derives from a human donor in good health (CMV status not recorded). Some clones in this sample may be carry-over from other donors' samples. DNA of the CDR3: TGTGCCAGCACCGTAAGCGGAGCCGGTGCAGATACGCAGTATTTT. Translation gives CASTVSGAGADTQYF.